This is a list of T cell receptor beta chains from one sample in a study of graft-versus-host responses after intestinal transplantation. Only in-frame clones appear in the TCRdb table, and some are missing; sequencing was by immunoSEQ multiplex PCR. The sample contains 50,000 or so clones, under 95% of which appear only once. This specimen was PBMCs, taken about 120 days after intestinal transplantation. Receptors originate from a human patient who received an intestinal transplant, so some T cells may come from the graft donor. Both conserved end residues are part of each CDR3. Fields, in order: J gene, V gene, D gene, clone size, CDR3 DNA, CDR3 protein. D genes are given only for firm matches. A clone size is listed for some rows: how often the clone was seen (once, few, many), or a class if it is expanded.

j_gene: TRBJ2-7; v_gene: TRBV6-6; d_gene: TRBD2; abundance: NA; CDR3nt: TGTGCCAGCAGTGCTACCGGGACTAGCGGATACTACGAGCAGTACTTC; CDR3aa: CASSATGTSGYYEQYF
j_gene: TRBJ2-5; v_gene: TRBV28; d_gene: NA; abundance: NA; CDR3nt: TGTGCCAGCAGGTCCCGAGTGGCCAGGGAGACCCAGTACTTC; CDR3aa: CASRSRVARETQYF
j_gene: TRBJ2-3; v_gene: TRBV18; d_gene: NA; abundance: NA; CDR3nt: TGTGCCAGCTCACCAGCGAGGGGATGGGACGTAGATACGCAGTATTTT; CDR3aa: CASSPARGWDVDTQYF
j_gene: TRBJ1-2; v_gene: TRBV9; d_gene: TRBD1; abundance: NA; CDR3nt: TGTGCCAGCAGCGCGGAGGACAGGGTGGGAGGCTACACCTTC; CDR3aa: CASSAEDRVGGYTF
j_gene: TRBJ1-6; v_gene: TRBV7-6; d_gene: NA; abundance: NA; CDR3nt: TGTGCCAGCAGCCAAGTTGGGGGCCCTAGACTCCGATCACCCCTCCACTTT; CDR3aa: CASSQVGGPRLRSPLHF
j_gene: TRBJ2-3; v_gene: TRBV7-6; d_gene: NA; abundance: few; CDR3nt: TGTGCCAGCAGTCGGCGCGTCGTCGATACGCAGTATTTT; CDR3aa: CASSRRVVDTQYF
j_gene: TRBJ2-1; v_gene: TRBV2; d_gene: TRBD2; abundance: NA; CDR3nt: TGTGCCTTTGACGGGACTAGCGGGGGGAGCTCCTACAATGAGCAGTTCTTC; CDR3aa: CAFDGTSGGSSYNEQFF
j_gene: TRBJ2-5; v_gene: TRBV5-6; d_gene: TRBD1; abundance: NA; CDR3nt: TGTGCCAGCAGCGCGGAGGGACAGGGAAGGCTCCGGCAGTACTTC; CDR3aa: CASSAEGQGRLRQYF
j_gene: TRBJ2-5; v_gene: TRBV5-4; d_gene: TRBD1; abundance: NA; CDR3nt: TGTGCCAGCAGCTTGCCCGGGACAGCGGAGACCCAGTACTTC; CDR3aa: CASSLPGTAETQYF
j_gene: TRBJ2-7; v_gene: TRBV28; d_gene: NA; abundance: NA; CDR3nt: TGTGCCAGCAGTTTTCGCCTTCGAGAGTTTACGATGGGATCCTACGAGCAGTACTTC; CDR3aa: CASSFRLREFTMGSYEQYF
j_gene: TRBJ2-5; v_gene: TRBV2; d_gene: NA; abundance: NA; CDR3nt: TGTGCCAGCGTGGCAAGTAAAGAGACCCAGTACTTC; CDR3aa: CASVASKETQYF
j_gene: TRBJ2-7; v_gene: TRBV7-9; d_gene: NA; abundance: NA; CDR3nt: TGTGCCAGCAGCTTAGATAGCGGCCCCTACGAGCAGTACTTC; CDR3aa: CASSLDSGPYEQYF
j_gene: TRBJ2-2; v_gene: TRBV6-5; d_gene: NA; abundance: NA; CDR3nt: TGTGCCAGCAGTTACTCTGTTGCCGGGGAGCTGTTTTTT; CDR3aa: CASSYSVAGELFF
j_gene: TRBJ2-1; v_gene: TRBV6-6; d_gene: NA; abundance: NA; CDR3nt: TGTGCCAGCAGTTACTCGGGGGACAATGAGCAGTTCTTC; CDR3aa: CASSYSGDNEQFF
j_gene: TRBJ2-3; v_gene: TRBV28; d_gene: NA; abundance: NA; CDR3nt: TGTGCCAGCAGTTTAGCGGGGTTCACAGATACGCAGTATTTT; CDR3aa: CASSLAGFTDTQYF
j_gene: TRBJ2-5; v_gene: TRBV19; d_gene: TRBD2; abundance: NA; CDR3nt: TGTGCCAGTAGTTTAAGTTCAGGACTAGACCAAGAGACCCAGTACTTC; CDR3aa: CASSLSSGLDQETQYF
j_gene: TRBJ2-3; v_gene: TRBV9; d_gene: TRBD2; abundance: NA; CDR3nt: TGTGCCAGCAGCGAACCGGGACTAGCGAGCACAGATACGCAGTATTTT; CDR3aa: CASSEPGLASTDTQYF
j_gene: TRBJ2-5; v_gene: TRBV11-2; d_gene: NA; abundance: NA; CDR3nt: TGTGCCAGCAGCTTAGATCCGGAGACCCAGTACTTC; CDR3aa: CASSLDPETQYF
j_gene: TRBJ2-2; v_gene: TRBV5-6; d_gene: NA; abundance: NA; CDR3nt: TGTGCCAGCAGCTGGGGGCAGGGAGGCACCGGGGAGCTGTTTTTT; CDR3aa: CASSWGQGGTGELFF
j_gene: TRBJ2-3; v_gene: TRBV10-3; d_gene: NA; abundance: NA; CDR3nt: TGTGCCATCAGTGATGGGGGCACAGATACGCAGTATTTT; CDR3aa: CAISDGGTDTQYF
j_gene: TRBJ2-5; v_gene: TRBV11-2; d_gene: NA; abundance: NA; CDR3nt: TGTGCCAGCAGCTTTGGGTTCCAAGAGACCCAGTACTTC; CDR3aa: CASSFGFQETQYF
j_gene: TRBJ1-3; v_gene: TRBV28; d_gene: NA; abundance: NA; CDR3nt: TGTGCCAGCAGTTCCCTCTTTAGGGGGGAGCCTGGAAACACCATATATTTT; CDR3aa: CASSSLFRGEPGNTIYF
j_gene: TRBJ2-5; v_gene: TRBV5-1; d_gene: NA; abundance: NA; CDR3nt: TGCGCCAGCAGCTTCACTCCGGGGGAGACCCAGTACTTC; CDR3aa: CASSFTPGETQYF
j_gene: TRBJ1-3; v_gene: TRBV5-8; d_gene: NA; abundance: few; CDR3nt: TGTGCCAGCAGCGCTGGGAGGCTTGGAAACACCATATATTTT; CDR3aa: CASSAGRLGNTIYF
j_gene: TRBJ2-7; v_gene: TRBV20-1; d_gene: NA; abundance: once; CDR3nt: TGCAGTGCTAACAGAGACTACGAGCAGTACTTC; CDR3aa: CSANRDYEQYF
j_gene: TRBJ1-3; v_gene: TRBV10-1; d_gene: NA; abundance: NA; CDR3nt: TGCGCCAGCACCCGGACAGACTCTGGAAACACCATATATTTT; CDR3aa: CASTRTDSGNTIYF
j_gene: TRBJ2-1; v_gene: TRBV6-5; d_gene: NA; abundance: NA; CDR3nt: TGTGCCAGCAGGCAACAGGGTTCCCCCTACAATGAGCAGTTCTTC; CDR3aa: CASRQQGSPYNEQFF
j_gene: TRBJ2-2; v_gene: TRBV2; d_gene: NA; abundance: NA; CDR3nt: TGTGCCAGCAGGGTTACAGGGTTTTACACCGGGGAGCTGTTTTTT; CDR3aa: CASRVTGFYTGELFF
j_gene: TRBJ2-3; v_gene: TRBV18; d_gene: NA; abundance: NA; CDR3nt: TGTGCCAGCTCCCTCTTTCGGGGCGGCACAGATACGCAGTATTTT; CDR3aa: CASSLFRGGTDTQYF
j_gene: TRBJ2-3; v_gene: TRBV10-3; d_gene: TRBD2; abundance: NA; CDR3nt: TGTGCCATCAGTGCCCCGGAGGTAGCGGGAGCGGTAGATACGCAGTATTTT; CDR3aa: CAISAPEVAGAVDTQYF
j_gene: TRBJ2-1; v_gene: TRBV7-8; d_gene: TRBD2; abundance: NA; CDR3nt: TGTGCCAGCAGCTTAGTGGCCGGGACTAGCGGGAGAGGCAATGAGCAGTTCTTC; CDR3aa: CASSLVAGTSGRGNEQFF
j_gene: TRBJ1-4; v_gene: TRBV7-9; d_gene: NA; abundance: NA; CDR3nt: TGTGCCAGCACCACACCGGGGGAAGGGGCTGAAAAACTGTTTTTT; CDR3aa: CASTTPGEGAEKLFF
j_gene: TRBJ2-1; v_gene: TRBV28; d_gene: TRBD1; abundance: NA; CDR3nt: TGTGCCAGCAGTCCGGGACAGTACAATGAGCAGTTCTTC; CDR3aa: CASSPGQYNEQFF
j_gene: TRBJ1-4; v_gene: TRBV25-1; d_gene: NA; abundance: NA; CDR3nt: TGTGCCAGCAGTAGGTCAGGAAACTACGAAAAACTGTTTTTT; CDR3aa: CASSRSGNYEKLFF
j_gene: TRBJ1-1; v_gene: TRBV7-9; d_gene: TRBD1; abundance: NA; CDR3nt: TGTGCCAGCAGCTTAGCGGGACAGGGGGGCGGTGGGGCTTTCTTT; CDR3aa: CASSLAGQGGGGAFF